This T cell receptor beta chain originates from a study of regulatory T cells in long-lasting Graves disease. Study-level points and caveats: Newly diagnosed patients had higher TCR diversity than persistent Graves' patients did. Persistent patients had a count of shared public clonotypes (approximately 2,800) that exceeded that of new patients (around 960).

Indicated time point: newly diagnosed GD, antithyroid drugs for less than 3 months. PBMC-extracted RNA yielded the TCR library. EDTA tubes were used for drawing about 9 milliliters of peripheral blood. Arm-PCR of CDR3 regions and iRepertoire HTBI primers were used to build TCR beta libraries. One entry per CDR3 protein, called by TCRdb with MiXCR from the multiplex PCR reads. The sample shows some 320,000 distinct CDR3 sequences, 15% to 20% of them seen only once. Germline CDR1 and CDR2: DFQATT and SNEGSKA (reference sequence). The CDR3 is made up of 16 amino acids. The junction had 9 bases not matched to a gene; V was cut back by 1 base and J by 4 bases. This clonotype has a count of ten or more. Its antigen remains unidentified.

This sequence originates from a female donor with Graves disease. This material consisted of peripheral blood mononuclear cells (PBMCs), taken at new diagnosis, from a patient treated with antithyroid drugs. The rearrangement uses TRBV20-1 and TRBJ2-1, with 8 nucleotides matching TRBD2. In DNA form, the CDR3 reads TGCAGTGCTAGAGGGAGTAGCGGGATAGGTTACAATGAGCAGTTCTTC. The encoded protein is CSARGSSGIGYNEQFF.